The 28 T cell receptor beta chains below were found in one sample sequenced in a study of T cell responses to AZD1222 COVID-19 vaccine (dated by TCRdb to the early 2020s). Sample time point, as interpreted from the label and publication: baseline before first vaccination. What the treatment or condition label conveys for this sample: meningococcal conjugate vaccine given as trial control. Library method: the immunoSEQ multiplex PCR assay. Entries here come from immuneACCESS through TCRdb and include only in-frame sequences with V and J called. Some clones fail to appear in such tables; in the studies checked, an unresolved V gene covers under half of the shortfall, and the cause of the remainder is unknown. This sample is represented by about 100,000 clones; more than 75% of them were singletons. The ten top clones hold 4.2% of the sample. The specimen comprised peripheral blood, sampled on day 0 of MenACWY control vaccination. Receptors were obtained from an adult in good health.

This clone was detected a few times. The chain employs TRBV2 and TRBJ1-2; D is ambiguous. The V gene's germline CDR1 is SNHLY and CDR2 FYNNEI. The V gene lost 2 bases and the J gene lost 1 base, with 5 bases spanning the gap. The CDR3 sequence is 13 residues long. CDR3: CASSEPYNYGYTF. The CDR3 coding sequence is TGTGCCAGCAGTGAACCGTATAACTATGGCTACACCTTC.

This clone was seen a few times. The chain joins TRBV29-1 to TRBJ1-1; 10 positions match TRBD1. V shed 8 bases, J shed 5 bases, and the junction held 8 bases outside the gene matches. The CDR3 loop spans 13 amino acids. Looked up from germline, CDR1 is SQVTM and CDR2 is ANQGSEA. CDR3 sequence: CSLRTGGQTEAFF. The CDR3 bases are TGCAGCCTCCGGACAGGGGGTCAAACTGAAGCTTTCTTT.

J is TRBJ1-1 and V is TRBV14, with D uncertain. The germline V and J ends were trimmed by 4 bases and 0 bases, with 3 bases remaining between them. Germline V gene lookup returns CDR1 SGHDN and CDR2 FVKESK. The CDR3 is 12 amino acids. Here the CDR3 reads CASSLMNTEAFF. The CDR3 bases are TGTGCCAGCAGCCTCATGAACACTGAAGCTTTCTTT.

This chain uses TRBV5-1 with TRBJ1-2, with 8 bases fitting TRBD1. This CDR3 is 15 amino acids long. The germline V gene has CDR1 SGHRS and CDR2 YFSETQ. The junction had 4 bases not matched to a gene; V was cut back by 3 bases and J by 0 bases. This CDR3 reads CASSSGQGANYGYTF. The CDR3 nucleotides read TGCGCCAGCAGCTCAGGACAGGGAGCTAACTATGGCTACACCTTC.

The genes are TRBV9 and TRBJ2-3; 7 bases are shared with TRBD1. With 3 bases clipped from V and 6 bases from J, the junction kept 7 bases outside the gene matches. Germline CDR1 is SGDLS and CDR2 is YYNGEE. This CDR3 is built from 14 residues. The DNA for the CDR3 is TGTGCCAGCAGCGGGGGCCAGACAGGGGATACGCAGTATTTT. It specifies CASSGGQTGDTQYF.

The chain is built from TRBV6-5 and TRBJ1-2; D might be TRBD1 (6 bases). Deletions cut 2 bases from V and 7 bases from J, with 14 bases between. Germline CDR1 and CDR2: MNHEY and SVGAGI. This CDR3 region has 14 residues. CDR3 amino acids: CASSYRSGQSGYTF. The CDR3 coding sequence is TGTGCCAGCAGTTACAGGAGCGGACAGTCTGGCTACACCTTC.

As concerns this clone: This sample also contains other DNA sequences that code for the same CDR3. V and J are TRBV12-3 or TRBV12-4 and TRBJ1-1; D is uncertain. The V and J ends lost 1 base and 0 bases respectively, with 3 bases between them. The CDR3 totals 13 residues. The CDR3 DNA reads TGTGCCAGCAGTTTAGGAGTGAACACTGAAGCTTTCTTT. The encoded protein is CASSLGVNTEAFF.

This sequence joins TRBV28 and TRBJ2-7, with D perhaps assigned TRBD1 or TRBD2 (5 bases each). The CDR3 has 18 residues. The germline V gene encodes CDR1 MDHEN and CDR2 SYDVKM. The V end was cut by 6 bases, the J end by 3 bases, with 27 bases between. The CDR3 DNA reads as TGTGCCAGCAGCCCACGGAGGAACTTGATGGGGGAACTCTACGAGCAGTACTTC. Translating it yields CASSPRRNLMGELYEQYF.

The CDR3 region has the DNA TGTGCCAGCAGGTTGCCAGGGAGGTTCTACGAGCAGTACTTC. This codes for CASRLPGRFYEQYF. The gene calls are TRBV6-5 and TRBJ2-7, with D possibly being TRBD2 (6 bases). V lost 6 bases and J 3 bases, leaving 15 bases between the germline ends. The CDR3 length is 14 residues. CDR1 MNHEY and CDR2 SVGAGI come from the germline V gene.

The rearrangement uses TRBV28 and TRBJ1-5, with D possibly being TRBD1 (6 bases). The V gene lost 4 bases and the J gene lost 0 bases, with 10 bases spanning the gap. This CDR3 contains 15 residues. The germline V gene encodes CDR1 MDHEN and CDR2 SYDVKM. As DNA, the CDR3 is TGTGCCAGCAGTTCGACAGGAGATAGCAATCAGCCCCAGCATTTT. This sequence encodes CASSSTGDSNQPQHF.

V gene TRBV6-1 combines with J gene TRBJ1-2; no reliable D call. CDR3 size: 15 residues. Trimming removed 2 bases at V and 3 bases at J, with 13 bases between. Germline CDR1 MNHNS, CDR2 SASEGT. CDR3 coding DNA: TGTGCCAGCAGTGAACTTTGGGGTGTGGACTATGGCTACACCTTC. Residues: CASSELWGVDYGYTF.

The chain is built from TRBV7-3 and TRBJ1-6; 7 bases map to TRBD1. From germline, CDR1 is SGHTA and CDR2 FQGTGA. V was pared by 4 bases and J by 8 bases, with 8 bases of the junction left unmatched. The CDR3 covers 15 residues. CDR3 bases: TGTGCCAGCAGCTCCGGGACAGCGGAGGATTCACCCCTCCACTTT. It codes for CASSSGTAEDSPLHF.

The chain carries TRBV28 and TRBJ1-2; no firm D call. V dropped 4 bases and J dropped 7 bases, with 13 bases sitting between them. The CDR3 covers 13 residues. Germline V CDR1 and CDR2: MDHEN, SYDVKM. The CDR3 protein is CASSSARRSGYTF. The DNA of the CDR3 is TGTGCCAGCAGTTCCGCGCGGCGGTCTGGCTACACCTTC.

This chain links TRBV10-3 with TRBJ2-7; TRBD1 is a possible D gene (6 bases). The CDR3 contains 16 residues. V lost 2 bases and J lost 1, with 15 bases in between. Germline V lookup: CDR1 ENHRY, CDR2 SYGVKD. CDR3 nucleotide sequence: TGTGCCATCAGTGAGCCCTGGGACACGAATTCCTACGAGCAGTACTTC. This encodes CAISEPWDTNSYEQYF.

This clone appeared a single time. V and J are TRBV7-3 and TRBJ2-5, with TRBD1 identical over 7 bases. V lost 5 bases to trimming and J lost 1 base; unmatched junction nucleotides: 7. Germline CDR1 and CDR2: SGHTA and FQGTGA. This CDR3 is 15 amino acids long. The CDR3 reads CASSQNRGPQETQYF. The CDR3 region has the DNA TGTGCCAGCAGCCAAAACAGGGGTCCCCAAGAGACCCAGTACTTC.

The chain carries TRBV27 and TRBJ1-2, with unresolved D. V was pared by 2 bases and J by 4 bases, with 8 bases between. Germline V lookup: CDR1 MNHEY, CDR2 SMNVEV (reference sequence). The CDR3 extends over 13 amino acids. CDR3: CASSLTGGYGYTF. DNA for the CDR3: TGTGCCAGCAGTTTAACGGGTGGCTATGGCTACACCTTC.

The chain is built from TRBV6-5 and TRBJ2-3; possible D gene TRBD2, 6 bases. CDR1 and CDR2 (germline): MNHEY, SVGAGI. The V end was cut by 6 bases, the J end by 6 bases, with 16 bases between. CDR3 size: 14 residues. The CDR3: CASSPLVAADTQYF. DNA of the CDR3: TGTGCCAGCAGCCCCCTCGTAGCGGCTGATACGCAGTATTTT.

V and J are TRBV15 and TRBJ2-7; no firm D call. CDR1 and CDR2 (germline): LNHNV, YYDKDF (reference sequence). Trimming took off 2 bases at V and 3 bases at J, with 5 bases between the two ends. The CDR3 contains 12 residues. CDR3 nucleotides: TGTGCCACCAGCAGACCCGGCTACGAGCAGTACTTC. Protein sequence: CATSRPGYEQYF. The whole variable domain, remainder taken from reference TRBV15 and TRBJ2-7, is DAMVIQNPRYQVTQFGKPVTLSCSQTLNHNVMYWYQQKSSQAPKLLFHYYDKDFNNEADTPDNFQSRRPNTSFCFLDIRSPGLGDTAMYLCATSRPGYEQYFGPGTRLTVT.

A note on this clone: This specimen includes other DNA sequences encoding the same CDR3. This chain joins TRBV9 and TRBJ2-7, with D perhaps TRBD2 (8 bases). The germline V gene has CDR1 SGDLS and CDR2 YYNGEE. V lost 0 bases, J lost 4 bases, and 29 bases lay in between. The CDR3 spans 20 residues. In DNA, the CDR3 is TGTGCCAGCAGCGTAGCGGCCGGGGGGGGACAGACTGGCCGCCTTTACGAGCAGTACTTC. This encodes CASSVAAGGGQTGRLYEQYF.

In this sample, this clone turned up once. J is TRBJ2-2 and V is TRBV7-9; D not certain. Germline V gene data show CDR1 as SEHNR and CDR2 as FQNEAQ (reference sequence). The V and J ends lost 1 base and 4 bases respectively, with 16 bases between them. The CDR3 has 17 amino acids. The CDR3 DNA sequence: TGTGCCAGCAGCTTAGAATCCGCTGCGCCCTTCACCGGGGAGCTGTTTTTT. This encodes CASSLESAAPFTGELFF. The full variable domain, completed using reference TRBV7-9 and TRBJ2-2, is DTGVSQNPRHKITKRGQNVTFRCDPISEHNRLYWYRQTLGQGPEFLTYFQNEAQLEKSRLLSDRFSAERPKGSFSTLEIQRTEQGDSAMYLCASSLESAAPFTGELFFGEGSRLTVL.

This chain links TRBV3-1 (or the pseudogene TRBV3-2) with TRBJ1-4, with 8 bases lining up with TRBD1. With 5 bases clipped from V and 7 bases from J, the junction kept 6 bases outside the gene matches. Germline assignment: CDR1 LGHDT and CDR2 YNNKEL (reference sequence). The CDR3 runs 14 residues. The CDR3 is CASSAGQGAEKLFF. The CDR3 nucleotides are TGTGCCAGCAGCGCGGGCCAGGGGGCTGAAAAACTGTTTTTT.

As DNA, the CDR3 is TGTGCCCTGGGGGACAGGTCTGGAAACACCATATATTTT. As protein: CALGDRSGNTIYF. The chain employs TRBV27 and TRBJ1-3; 8 bases are shared with TRBD1. Germline V lookup: CDR1 MNHEY, CDR2 SMNVEV (reference sequence). The CDR3 contains 13 residues. V dropped 11 bases and J dropped 1; count of bases not matched to a gene: 4.

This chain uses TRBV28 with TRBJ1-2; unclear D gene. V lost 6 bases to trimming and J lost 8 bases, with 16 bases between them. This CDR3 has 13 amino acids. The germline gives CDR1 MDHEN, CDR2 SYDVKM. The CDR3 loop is CASSLADTLGYTF. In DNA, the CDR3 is TGTGCCAGCAGCCTAGCAGATACTTTGGGCTACACCTTC.

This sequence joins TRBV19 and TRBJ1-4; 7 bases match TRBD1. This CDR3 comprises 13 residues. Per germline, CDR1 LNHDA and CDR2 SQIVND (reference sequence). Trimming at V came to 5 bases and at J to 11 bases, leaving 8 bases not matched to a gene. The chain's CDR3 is CASSVDREEKLFF. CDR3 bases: TGTGCCAGTAGTGTCGACAGGGAAGAGAAACTGTTTTTT.

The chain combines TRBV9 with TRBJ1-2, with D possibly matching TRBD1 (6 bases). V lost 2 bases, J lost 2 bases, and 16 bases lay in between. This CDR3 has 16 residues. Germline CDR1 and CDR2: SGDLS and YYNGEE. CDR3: CASSVGGQSENYGYTF. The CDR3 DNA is TGTGCCAGCAGCGTTGGGGGACAATCGGAGAACTATGGCTACACCTTC.

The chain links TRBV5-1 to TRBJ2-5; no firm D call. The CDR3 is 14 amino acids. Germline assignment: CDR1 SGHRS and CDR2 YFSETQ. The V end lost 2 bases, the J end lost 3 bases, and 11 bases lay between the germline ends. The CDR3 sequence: CASSLRSTKETQYF. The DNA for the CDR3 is TGCGCCAGCAGCTTAAGGTCCACCAAAGAGACCCAGTACTTC.

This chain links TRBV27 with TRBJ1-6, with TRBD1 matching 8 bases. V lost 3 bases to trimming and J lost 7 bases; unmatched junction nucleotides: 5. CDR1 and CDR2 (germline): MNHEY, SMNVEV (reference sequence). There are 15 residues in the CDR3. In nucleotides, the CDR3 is TGTGCCAGCAGTTTTGGACAGGGAGGGAATTCACCCCTCCACTTT. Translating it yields CASSFGQGGNSPLHF.

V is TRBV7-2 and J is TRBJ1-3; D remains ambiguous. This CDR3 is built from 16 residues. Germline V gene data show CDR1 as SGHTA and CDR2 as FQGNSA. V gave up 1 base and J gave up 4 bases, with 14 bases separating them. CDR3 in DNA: TGTGCCAGCAGCTTAGGGGCGCTGAGCGGGGGAAACACCATATATTTT. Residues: CASSLGALSGGNTIYF. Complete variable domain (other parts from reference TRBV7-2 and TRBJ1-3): GAGVSQSPSNKVTEKGKDVELRCDPISGHTALYWYRQSLGQGLEFLIYFQGNSAPDKSGLPSDRFSAERTGGSVSTLTIQRTQQEDSAVYLCASSLGALSGGNTIYFGEGSWLTVV.